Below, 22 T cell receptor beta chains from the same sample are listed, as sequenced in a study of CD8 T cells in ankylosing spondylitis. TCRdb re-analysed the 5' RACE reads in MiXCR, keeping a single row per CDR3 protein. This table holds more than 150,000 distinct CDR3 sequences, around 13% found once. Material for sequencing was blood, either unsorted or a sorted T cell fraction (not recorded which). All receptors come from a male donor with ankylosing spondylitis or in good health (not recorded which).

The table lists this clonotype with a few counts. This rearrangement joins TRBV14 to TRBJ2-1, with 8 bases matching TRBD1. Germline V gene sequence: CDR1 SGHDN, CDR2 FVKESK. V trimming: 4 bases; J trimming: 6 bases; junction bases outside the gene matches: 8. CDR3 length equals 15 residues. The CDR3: CASSPGTGRLNEQFF. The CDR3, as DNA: TGTGCCAGCAGCCCCGGGACAGGCCGCCTCAATGAGCAGTTCTTC.

CDR3 sequence reads: CASMGSRAQSPLHF. The CDR3 DNA follows: TGTGCCAGCATGGGGAGCAGGGCCCAATCACCCCTCCACTTT. V is TRBV5-5 and J is TRBJ1-6, with D possibly TRBD1 on 5 matching bases. The V gene's germline CDR1 is SGHKS and CDR2 YYEKEE (reference sequence). V gave up 6 bases and J gave up 10 bases, with 17 bases separating them. The CDR3 spans 14 residues.

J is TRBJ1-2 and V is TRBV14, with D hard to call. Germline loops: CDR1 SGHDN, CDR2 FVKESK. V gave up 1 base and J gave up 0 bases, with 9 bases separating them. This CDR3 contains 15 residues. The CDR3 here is CASSQGHLTNYGYTF. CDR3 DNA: TGTGCCAGCAGCCAAGGACACCTTACTAACTATGGCTACACCTTC.

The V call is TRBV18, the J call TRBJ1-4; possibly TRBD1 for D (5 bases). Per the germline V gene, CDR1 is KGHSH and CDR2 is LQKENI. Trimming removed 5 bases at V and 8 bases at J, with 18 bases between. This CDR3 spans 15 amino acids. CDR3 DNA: TGTGCCAGCTCAAGGATCCCCGACAGCGACGAAAAACTGTTTTTT. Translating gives CASSRIPDSDEKLFF.

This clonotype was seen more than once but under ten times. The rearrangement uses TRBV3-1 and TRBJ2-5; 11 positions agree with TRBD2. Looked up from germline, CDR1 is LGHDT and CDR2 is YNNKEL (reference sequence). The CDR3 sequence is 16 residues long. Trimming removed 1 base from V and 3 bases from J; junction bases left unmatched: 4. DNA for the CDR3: TGTGCCAGCAGCCAAGTGTCTAGCGGGGGGAAAGAGACCCAGTACTTC. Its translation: CASSQVSSGGKETQYF.

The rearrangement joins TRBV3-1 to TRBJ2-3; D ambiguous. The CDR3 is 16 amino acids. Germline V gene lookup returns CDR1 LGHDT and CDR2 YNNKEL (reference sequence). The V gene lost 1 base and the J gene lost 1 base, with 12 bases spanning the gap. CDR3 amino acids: CASSQGSDGRTDTQYF. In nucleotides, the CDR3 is TGTGCCAGCAGCCAAGGTTCGGACGGACGCACAGATACGCAGTATTTT.

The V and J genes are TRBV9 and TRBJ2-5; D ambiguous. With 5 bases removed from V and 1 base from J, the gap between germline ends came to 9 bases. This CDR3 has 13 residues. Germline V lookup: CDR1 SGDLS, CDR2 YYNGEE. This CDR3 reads CASRAPGQETQYF. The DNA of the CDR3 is TGTGCCAGCAGGGCGCCCGGCCAAGAGACCCAGTACTTC.

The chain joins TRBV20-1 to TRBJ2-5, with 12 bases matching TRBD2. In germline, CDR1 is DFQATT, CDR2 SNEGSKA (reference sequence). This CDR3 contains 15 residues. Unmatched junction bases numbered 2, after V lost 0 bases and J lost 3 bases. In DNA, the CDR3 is TGCAGTGCTAGAGATTGGACTAGCGGGGAAGAGACCCAGTACTTC. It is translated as CSARDWTSGEETQYF.

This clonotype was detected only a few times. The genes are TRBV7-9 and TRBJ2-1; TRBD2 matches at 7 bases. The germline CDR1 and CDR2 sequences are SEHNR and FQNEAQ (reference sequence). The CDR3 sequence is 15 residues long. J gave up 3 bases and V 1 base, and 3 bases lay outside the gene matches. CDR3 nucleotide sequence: TGTGCCAGCAGCTTAGGGACTAGTGTCTACAATGAGCAGTTCTTC. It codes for CASSLGTSVYNEQFF.

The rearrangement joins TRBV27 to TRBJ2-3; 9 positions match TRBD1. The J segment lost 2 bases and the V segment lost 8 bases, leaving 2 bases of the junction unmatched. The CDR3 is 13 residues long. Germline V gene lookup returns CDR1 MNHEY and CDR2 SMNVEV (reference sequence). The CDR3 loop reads CASRDRVTDTQYF. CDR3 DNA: TGTGCCAGCCGGGACAGGGTCACAGATACGCAGTATTTT.

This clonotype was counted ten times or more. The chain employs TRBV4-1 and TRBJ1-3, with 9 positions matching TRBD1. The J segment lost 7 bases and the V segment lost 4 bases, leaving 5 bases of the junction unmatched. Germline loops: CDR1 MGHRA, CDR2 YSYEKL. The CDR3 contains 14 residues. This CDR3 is CASSRPGQGNTIYF. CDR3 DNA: TGCGCCAGCAGCCGTCCGGGACAGGGTAACACCATATATTTT.

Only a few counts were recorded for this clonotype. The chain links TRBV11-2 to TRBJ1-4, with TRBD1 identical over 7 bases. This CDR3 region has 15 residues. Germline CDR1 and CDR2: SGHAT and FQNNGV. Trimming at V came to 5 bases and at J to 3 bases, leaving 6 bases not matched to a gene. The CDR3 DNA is TGTGCCAGCAGCCAAAGACAGGGAGCTAATGAAAAACTGTTTTTT. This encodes CASSQRQGANEKLFF.

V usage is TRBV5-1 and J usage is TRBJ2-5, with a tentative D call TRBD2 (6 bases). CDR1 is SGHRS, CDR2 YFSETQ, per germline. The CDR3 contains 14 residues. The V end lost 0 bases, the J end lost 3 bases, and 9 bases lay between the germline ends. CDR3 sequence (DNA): TGCGCCAGCAGCTTGGATTGGGGGGAAGAGACCCAGTACTTC. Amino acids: CASSLDWGEETQYF.

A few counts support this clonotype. This CDR3 reads CASSLGTGDGDTQYF. As DNA, the CDR3 is TGCGCCAGCAGCTTGGGGACAGGGGATGGAGATACGCAGTATTTT. The J gene is TRBJ2-3, the V gene TRBV5-1, with 9 bases that match TRBD1. Germline loops: CDR1 SGHRS, CDR2 YFSETQ. CDR3 size: 15 residues. J gave up 5 bases and V 0 bases, and 4 bases lay outside the gene matches.

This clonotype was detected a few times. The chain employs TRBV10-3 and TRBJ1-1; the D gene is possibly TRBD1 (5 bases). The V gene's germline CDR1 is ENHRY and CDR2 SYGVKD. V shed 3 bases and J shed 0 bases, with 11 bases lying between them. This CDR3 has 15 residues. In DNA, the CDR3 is TGTGCCATCAGTGAACTGCAGGGCATGAACACTGAAGCTTTCTTT. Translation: CAISELQGMNTEAFF.

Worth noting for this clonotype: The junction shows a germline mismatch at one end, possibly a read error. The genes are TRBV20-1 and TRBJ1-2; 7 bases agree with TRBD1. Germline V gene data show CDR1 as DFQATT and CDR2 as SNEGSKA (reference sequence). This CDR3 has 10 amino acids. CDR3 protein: CSAVGQAEAF. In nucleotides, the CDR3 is TGCAGTGCGGTCGGACAGGCCGAGGCCTTC.

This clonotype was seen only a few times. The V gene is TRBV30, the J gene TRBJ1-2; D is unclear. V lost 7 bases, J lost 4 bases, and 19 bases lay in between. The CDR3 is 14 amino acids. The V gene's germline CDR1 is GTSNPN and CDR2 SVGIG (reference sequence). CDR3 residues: CASDRPHGPYGYTF. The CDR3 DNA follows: TGTGCCTCGGACCGTCCTCATGGGCCCTATGGCTACACCTTC.

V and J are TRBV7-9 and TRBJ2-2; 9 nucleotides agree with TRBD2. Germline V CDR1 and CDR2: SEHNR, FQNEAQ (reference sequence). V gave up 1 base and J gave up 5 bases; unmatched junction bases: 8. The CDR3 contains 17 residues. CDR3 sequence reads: CASSLDGGLATTGELFF. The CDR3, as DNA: TGTGCCAGCAGCTTAGACGGAGGACTAGCGACAACCGGGGAGCTGTTTTTT.

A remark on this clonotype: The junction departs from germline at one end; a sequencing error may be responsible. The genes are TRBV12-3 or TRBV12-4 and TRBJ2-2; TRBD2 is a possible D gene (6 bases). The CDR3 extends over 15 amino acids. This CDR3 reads CASRDYRINTVELFF. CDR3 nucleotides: TGTGCCAGCAGGGACTACAGGATAAACACCGTGGAGCTGTTTTTT.

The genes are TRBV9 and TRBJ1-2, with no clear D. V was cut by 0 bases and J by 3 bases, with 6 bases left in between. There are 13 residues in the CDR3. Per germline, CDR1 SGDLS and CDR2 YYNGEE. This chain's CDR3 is CASSVEHDYGYTF. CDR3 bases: TGTGCCAGCAGCGTAGAACACGACTATGGCTACACCTTC. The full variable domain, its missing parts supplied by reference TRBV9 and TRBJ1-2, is DSGVTQTPKHLITATGQRVTLRCSPRSGDLSVYWYQQSLDQGLQFLIQYYNGEERAKGNILERFSAQQFPDLHSELNLSSLELGDSALYFCASSVEHDYGYTFGSGTRLTVV.

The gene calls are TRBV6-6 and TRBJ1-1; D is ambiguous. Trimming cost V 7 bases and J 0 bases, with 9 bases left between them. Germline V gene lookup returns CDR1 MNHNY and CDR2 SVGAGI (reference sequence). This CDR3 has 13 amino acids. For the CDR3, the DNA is TGTGCCAGCATCCAAGCAGTGAACACTGAAGCTTTCTTT. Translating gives CASIQAVNTEAFF.

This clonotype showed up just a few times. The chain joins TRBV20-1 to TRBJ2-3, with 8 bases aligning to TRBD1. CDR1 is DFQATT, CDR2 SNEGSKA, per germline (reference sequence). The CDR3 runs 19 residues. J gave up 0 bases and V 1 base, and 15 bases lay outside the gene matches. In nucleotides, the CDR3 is TGCAGTGCTAGAGGAATAAGGACAGGGACCGACTTTAGCACAGATACGCAGTATTTT. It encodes CSARGIRTGTDFSTDTQYF.